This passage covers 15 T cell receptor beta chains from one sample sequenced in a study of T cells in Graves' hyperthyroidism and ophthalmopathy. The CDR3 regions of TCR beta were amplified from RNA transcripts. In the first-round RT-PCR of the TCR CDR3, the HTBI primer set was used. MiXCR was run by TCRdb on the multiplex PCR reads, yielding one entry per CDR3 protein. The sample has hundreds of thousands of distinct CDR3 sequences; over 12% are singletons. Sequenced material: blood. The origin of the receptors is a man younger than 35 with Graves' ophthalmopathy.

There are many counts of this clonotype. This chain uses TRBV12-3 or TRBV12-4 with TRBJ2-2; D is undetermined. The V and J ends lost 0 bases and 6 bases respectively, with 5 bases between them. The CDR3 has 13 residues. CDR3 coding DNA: TGTGCCAGCAGTTTAGCGGAGCCCGGGGAGCTGTTTTTT. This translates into CASSLAEPGELFF.

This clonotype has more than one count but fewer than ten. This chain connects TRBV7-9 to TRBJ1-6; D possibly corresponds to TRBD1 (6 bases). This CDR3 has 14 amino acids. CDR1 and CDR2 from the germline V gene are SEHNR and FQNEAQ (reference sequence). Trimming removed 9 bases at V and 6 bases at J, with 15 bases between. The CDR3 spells CASLQGGLNSPLHF. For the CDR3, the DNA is TGTGCCAGTCTTCAAGGGGGGCTTAATTCACCCCTCCACTTT.

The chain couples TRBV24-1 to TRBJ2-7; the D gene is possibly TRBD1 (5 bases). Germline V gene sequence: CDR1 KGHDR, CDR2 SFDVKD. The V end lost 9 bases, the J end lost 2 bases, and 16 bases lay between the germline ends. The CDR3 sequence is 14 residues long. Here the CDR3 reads CATQVGAVPYEQYF. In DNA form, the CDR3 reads TGTGCCACCCAGGTTGGGGCAGTCCCCTACGAGCAGTACTTC.

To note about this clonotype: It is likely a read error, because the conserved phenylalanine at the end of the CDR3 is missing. DNA for the CDR3: TGTGCCAGCAGCGGTGCAATGAACACTGAAGCTTTCTAT. This sequence encodes CASSGAMNTEAFY. This rearrangement joins TRBV27 to TRBJ1-1; D ambiguous. V lost 6 bases, J lost 0 bases, and 8 bases lay in between. The germline CDR1 and CDR2 sequences are MNHEY and SMNVEV (reference sequence). The CDR3 is 13 residues long.

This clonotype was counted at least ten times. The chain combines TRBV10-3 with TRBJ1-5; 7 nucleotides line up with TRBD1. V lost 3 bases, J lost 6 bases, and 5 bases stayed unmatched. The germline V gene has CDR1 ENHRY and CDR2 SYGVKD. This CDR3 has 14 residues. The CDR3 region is CAISEGQGGQPQHF. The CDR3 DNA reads TGTGCCATCAGTGAAGGCCAGGGGGGTCAGCCCCAGCATTTT.

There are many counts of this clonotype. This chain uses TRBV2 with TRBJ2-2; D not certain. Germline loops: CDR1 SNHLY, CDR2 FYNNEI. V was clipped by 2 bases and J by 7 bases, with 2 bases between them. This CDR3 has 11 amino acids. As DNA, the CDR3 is TGTGCCAGCAGTGAATTCGGGGAGCTGTTTTTT. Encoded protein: CASSEFGELFF.

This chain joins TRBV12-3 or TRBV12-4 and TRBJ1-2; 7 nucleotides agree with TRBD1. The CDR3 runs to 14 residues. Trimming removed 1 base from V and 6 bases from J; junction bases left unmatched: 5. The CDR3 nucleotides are TGTGCCAGCAGTTTAGAGGGGGCGTTAAATGGCTACACCTTC. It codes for CASSLEGALNGYTF.

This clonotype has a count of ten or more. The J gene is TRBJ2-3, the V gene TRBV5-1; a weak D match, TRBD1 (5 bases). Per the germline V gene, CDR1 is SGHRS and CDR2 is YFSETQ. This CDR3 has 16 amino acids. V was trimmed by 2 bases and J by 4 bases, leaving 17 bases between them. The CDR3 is CASSFPKGASADTQYF. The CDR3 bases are TGCGCCAGCAGCTTCCCCAAAGGGGCAAGCGCAGATACGCAGTATTTT. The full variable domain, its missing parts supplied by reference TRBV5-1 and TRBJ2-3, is KAGVTQTPRYLIKTRGQQVTLSCSPISGHRSVSWYQQTPGQGLQFLFEYFSETQRNKGNFPGRFSGRQFSNSRSEMNVSTLELGDSALYLCASSFPKGASADTQYFGPGTRLTVL.

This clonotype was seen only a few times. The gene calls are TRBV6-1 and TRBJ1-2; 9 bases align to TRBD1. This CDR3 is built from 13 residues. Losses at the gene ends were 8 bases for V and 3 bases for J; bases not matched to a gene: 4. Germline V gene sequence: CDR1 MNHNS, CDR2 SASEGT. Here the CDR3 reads CASRRDRDYGYTF. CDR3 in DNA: TGTGCCAGCCGCCGGGACAGGGACTATGGCTACACCTTC.

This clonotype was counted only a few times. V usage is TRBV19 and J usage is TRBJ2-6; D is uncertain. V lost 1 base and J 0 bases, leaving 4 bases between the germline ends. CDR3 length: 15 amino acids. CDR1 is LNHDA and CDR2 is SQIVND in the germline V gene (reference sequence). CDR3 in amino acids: CASSIVFSGANVLTF. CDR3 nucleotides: TGTGCCAGTAGTATAGTCTTCTCTGGGGCCAACGTCCTGACTTTC.

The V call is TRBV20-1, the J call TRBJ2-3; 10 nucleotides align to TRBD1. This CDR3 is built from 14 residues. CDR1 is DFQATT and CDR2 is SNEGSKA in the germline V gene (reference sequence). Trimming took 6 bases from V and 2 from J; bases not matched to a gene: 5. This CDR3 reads CSATGTGDTDTQYF. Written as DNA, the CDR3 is TGCAGTGCAACCGGGACAGGGGACACAGATACGCAGTATTTT.

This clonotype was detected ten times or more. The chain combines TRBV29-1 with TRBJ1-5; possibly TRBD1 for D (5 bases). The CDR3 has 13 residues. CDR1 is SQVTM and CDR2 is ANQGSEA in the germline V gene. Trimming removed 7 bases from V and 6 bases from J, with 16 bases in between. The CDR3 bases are TGCAGCGCCGCGGCGGGGGAGGGTCAGCCCCAGCATTTT. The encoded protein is CSAAAGEGQPQHF.

CDR3 sequence (DNA): TGCAGTGCTATCGGGAGGGGTACTTCCACCGGGGAGCTGTTTTTT. Its protein product is CSAIGRGTSTGELFF. This sequence joins TRBV20-1 and TRBJ2-2, with TRBD2 matching over 8 bases. Germline values: CDR1 DFQATT, CDR2 SNEGSKA (reference sequence). This CDR3 region has 15 residues. J was trimmed by 4 bases and V by 4 bases; bases with no gene match: 8.

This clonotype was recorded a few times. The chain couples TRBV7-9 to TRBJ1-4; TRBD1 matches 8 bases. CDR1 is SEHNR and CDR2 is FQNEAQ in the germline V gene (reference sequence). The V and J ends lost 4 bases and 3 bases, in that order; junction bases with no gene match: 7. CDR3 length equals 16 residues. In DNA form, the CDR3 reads TGTGCCAGCAGCTCATTAGGACAGGGCCCTAATGAAAAACTGTTTTTT. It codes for CASSSLGQGPNEKLFF.

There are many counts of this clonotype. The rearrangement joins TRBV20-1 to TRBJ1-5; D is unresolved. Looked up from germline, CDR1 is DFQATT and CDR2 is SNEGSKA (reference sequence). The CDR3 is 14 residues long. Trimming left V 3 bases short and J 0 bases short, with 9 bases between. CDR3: CSASQHVSNQPQHF. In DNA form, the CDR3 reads TGCAGTGCTAGCCAACATGTTAGCAATCAGCCCCAGCATTTT.